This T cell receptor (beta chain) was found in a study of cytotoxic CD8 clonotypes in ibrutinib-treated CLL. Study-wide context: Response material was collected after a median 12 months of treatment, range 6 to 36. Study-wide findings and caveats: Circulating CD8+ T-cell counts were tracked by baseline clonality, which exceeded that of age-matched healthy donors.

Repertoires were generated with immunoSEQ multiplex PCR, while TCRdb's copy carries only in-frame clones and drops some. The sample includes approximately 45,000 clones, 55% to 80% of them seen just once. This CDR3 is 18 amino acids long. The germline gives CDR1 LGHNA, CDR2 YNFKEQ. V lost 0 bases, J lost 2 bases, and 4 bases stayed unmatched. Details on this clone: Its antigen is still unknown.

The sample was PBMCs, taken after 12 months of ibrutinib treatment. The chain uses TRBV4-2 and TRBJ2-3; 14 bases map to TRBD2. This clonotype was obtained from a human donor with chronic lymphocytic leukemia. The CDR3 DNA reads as TGTGCCAGCAGCCAAGATATGACTAGCGGGGGGGTCACAGATACGCAGTATTTT. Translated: CASSQDMTSGGVTDTQYF.